This TCR beta chain stems from a study of cytomegalovirus exposure and HLA in healthy donors. Study observations and caveats: Some TCR beta chains (roughly 160 of them) were listed as cytomegalovirus-associated. Within the roughly 120 validation repertoires, first-cohort TCR clusters tended to co-occur, according to a later analysis.

About this clone: Its target is unknown.

Clones were read by immunoSEQ multiplex PCR, and TCRdb kept only the in-frame ones, dropping some. This table holds 100,000 to 130,000 clones, approximately 85% found once. The sequence was obtained from a woman aged 18 to 35 in good health and CMV-seronegative. Sequencing input: PBMCs.

CDR3 nucleotides: TGTGCCAGCAGCTTTGGACAGTTGAACACTGAAGCTTTCTTT. Amino acids: CASSFGQLNTEAFF. V usage is TRBV7-8 and J usage is TRBJ1-1; possibly TRBD1 for D (6 bases). In germline, CDR1 is SGHVS, CDR2 FQNEAQ. This CDR3 has 14 amino acids. V was pared by 3 bases and J by 0 bases, with 8 bases between.